This T cell receptor (beta chain) appears in the sequencing data of a study of post-analysis software for immune sequencing data. For the study at large: Multiple sclerosis in the patients followed relapsing-remitting, secondary progressive and progressive-relapsing courses.

The CDR3 loop spans 11 amino acids. Trimming removed 7 bases at V and 5 bases at J, with 11 bases between. Looked up from germline, CDR1 is SQVTM and CDR2 is ANQGSEA. Study-wide results and limits: With TRBV5-6, TRBV5-1 and TRBV20-1 included, about 5 TRBV segments were more frequent in patients than in controls. Multiple sclerosis was associated with a significant reduction in normalized Chao1 diversity relative to controls. F measure grouped same-batch samples tightly together.

Incorporated into the TCR beta cDNA libraries were unique molecular identifiers, which served to reduce PCR and sequencing biases. The T cell input of roughly 0.9 to 10 million gave roughly 460,000 cDNA molecules. TCRdb re-derived calls from the PCR reads in MiXCR, one entry per CDR3 protein. The repertoire includes approximately 690,000 distinct CDR3 sequences, around 64% of them detected once, and approximately 10% sits in the top ten. A note on this clonotype: Its matching antigen is unknown.

The chain joins TRBV29-1 to TRBJ2-5; D is uncertain. The TCR comes from a girl aged 2 to 10 with multiple sclerosis. The sequenced sample was blood. CDR3 coding DNA: TGCAGCGCGAAGCCCCGCGAGACCCAGTACTTC. It encodes CSAKPRETQYF.